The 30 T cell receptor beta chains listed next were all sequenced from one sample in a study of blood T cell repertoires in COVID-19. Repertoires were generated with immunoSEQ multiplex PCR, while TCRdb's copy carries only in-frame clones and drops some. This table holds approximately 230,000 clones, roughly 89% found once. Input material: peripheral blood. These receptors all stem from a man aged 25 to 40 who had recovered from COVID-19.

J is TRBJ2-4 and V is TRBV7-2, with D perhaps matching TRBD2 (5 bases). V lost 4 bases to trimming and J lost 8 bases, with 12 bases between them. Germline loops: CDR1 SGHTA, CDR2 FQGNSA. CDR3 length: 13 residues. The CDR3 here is CASSWIYGDIQYF. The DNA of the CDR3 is TGTGCCAGCAGCTGGATTTACGGGGACATTCAGTACTTC.

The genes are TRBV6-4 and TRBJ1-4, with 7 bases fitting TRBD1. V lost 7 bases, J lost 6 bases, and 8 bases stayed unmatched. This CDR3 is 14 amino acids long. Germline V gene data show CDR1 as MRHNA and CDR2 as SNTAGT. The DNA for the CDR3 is TGTGCCAGCAAAGTTGACAGGGCGGATGAAAAACTGTTTTTT. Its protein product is CASKVDRADEKLFF.

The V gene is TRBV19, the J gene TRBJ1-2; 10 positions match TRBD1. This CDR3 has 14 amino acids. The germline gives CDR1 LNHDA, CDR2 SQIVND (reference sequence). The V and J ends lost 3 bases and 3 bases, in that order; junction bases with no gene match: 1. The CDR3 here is CASSIGTGDYGYTF. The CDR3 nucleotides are TGTGCCAGTAGTATCGGGACAGGGGACTATGGCTACACCTTC.

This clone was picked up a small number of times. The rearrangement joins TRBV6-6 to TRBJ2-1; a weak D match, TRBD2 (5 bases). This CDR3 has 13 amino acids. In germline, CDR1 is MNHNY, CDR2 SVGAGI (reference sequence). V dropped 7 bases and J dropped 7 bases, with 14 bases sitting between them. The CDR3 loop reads CASTPLPGNEQFF. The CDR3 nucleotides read TGTGCCAGCACCCCTCTCCCGGGGAATGAGCAGTTCTTC.

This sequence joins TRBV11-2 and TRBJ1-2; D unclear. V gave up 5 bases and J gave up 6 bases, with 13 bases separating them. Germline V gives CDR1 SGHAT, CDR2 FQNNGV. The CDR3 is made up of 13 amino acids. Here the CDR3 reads CASSLPDNHGYTF. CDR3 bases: TGTGCCAGCAGCCTTCCTGACAACCATGGCTACACCTTC.

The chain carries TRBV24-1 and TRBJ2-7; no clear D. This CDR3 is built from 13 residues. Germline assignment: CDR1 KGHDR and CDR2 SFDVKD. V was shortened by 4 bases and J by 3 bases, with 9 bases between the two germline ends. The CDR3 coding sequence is TGTGCCACCAGTGACCCCAACAGCTACGAGCAGTACTTC. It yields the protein CATSDPNSYEQYF.

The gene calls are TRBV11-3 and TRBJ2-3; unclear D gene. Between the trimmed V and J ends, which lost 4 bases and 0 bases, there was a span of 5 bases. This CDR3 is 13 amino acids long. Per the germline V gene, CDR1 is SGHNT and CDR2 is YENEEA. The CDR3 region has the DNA TGTGCCAGCAGCTCGGAGAGCACAGATACGCAGTATTTT. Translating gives CASSSESTDTQYF.

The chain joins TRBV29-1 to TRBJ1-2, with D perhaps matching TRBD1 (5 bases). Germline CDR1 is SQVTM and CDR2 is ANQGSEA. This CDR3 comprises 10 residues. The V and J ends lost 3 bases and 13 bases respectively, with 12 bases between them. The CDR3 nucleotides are TGCAGCGTTGATCCTGTTAGGGGCACCTTC. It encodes CSVDPVRGTF. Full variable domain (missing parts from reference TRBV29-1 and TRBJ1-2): SAVISQKPSRDICQRGTSLTIQCQVDSQVTMMFWYRQQPGQSLTLIATANQGSEATYESGFVIDKFPISRPNLTFSTLTVSNMSPEDSSIYLCSVDPVRGTFGSGTRLTVV.

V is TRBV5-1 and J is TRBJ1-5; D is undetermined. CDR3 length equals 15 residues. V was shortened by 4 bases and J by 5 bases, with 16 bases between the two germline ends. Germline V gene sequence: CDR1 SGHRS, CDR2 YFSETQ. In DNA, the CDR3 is TGCGCCAGCAGCCCCGAGCCGATGAGGGATCAGCCCCAGCATTTT. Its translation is CASSPEPMRDQPQHF.

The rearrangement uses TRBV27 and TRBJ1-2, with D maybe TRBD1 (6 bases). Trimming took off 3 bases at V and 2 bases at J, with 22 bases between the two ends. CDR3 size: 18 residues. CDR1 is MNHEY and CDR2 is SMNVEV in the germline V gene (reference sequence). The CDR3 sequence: CASSFPSLPGQTNYGYTF. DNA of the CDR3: TGTGCCAGCAGTTTTCCATCCCTCCCGGGACAAACAAACTATGGCTACACCTTC.

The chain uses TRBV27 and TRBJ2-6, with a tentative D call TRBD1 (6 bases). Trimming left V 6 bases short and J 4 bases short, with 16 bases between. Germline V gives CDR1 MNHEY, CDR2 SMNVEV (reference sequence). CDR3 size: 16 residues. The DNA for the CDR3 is TGTGCCAGCAGCCCTCAAGGGGGTACCGGGGCCAACGTCCTGACTTTC. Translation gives CASSPQGGTGANVLTF.

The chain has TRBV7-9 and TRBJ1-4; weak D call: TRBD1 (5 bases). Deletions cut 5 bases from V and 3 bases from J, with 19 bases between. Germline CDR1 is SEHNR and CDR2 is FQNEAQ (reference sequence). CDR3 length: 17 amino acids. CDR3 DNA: TGTGCCAGCAGCCACACTAAAGCGACAGCCCCTAATGAAAAACTGTTTTTT. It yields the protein CASSHTKATAPNEKLFF.

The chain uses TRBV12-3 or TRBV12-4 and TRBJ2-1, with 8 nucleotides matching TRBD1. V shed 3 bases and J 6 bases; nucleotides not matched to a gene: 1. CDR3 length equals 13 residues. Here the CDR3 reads CASSLDRANEQFF. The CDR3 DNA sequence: TGTGCCAGCAGTTTGGACAGGGCCAATGAGCAGTTCTTC.

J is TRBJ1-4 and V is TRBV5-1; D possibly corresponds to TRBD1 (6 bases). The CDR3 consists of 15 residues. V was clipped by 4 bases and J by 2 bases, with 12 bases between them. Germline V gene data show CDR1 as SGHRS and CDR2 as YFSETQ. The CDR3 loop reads CASSATGPTNEKLFF. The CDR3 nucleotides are TGCGCCAGCAGCGCCACAGGGCCCACTAATGAAAAACTGTTTTTT.

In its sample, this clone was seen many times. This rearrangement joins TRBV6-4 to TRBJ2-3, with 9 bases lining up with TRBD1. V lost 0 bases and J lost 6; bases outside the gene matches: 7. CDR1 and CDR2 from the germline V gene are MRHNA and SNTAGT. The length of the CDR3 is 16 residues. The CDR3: CASSDSETGGGDTQYF. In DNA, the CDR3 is TGTGCCAGCAGTGACTCCGAGACAGGGGGAGGGGATACGCAGTATTTT.

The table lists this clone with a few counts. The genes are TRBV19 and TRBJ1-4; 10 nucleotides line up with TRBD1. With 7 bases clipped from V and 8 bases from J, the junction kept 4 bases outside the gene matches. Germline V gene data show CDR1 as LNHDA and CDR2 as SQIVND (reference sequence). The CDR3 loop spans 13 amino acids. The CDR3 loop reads CASKETGGEKLFF. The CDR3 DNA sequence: TGTGCCAGTAAGGAGACAGGGGGCGAAAAACTGTTTTTT.

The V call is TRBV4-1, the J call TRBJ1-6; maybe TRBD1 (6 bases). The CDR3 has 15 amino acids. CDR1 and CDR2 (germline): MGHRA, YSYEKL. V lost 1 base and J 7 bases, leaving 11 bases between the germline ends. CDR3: CASSQATGNNSPLHF. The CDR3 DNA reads TGCGCCAGCAGCCAAGCAACAGGGAACAATTCACCCCTCCACTTT.

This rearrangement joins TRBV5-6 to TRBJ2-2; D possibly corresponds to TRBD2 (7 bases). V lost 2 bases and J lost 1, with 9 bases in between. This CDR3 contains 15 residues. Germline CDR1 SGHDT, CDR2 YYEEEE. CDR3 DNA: TGTGCCAGCAGCTTCGGGGGGCTGAACACCGGGGAGCTGTTTTTT. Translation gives CASSFGGLNTGELFF.

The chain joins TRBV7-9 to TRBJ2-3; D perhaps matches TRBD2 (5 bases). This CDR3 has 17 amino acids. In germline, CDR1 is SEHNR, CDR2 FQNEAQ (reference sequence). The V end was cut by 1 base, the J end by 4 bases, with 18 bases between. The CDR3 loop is CASSLGTSSPDPDTQYF. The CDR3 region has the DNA TGTGCCAGCAGCTTAGGGACTTCTTCACCAGACCCAGATACGCAGTATTTT.

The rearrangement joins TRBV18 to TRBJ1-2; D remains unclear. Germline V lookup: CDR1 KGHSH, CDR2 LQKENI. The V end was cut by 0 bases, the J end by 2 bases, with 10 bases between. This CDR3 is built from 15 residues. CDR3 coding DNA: TGTGCCAGCTCACCACCGTCCGGTCGGAACTATGGCTACACCTTC. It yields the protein CASSPPSGRNYGYTF. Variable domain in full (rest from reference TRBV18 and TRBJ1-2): NAGVMQNPRHLVRRRGQEARLRCSPMKGHSHVYWYRQLPEEGLKFMVYLQKENIIDESGMPKERFSAEFPKEGPSILRIQQVVRGDSAAYFCASSPPSGRNYGYTFGSGTRLTVV.

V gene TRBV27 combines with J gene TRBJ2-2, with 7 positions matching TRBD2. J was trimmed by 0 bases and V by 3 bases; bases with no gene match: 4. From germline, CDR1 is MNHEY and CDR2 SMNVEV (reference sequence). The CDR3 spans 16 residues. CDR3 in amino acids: CASSFGRFTNTGELFF. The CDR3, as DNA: TGTGCCAGCAGTTTCGGGAGGTTTACGAACACCGGGGAGCTGTTTTTT.

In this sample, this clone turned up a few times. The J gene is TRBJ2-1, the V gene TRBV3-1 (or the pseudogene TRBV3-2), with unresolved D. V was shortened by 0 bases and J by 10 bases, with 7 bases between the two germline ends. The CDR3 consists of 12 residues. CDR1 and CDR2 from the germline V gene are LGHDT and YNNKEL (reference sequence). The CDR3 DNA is TGTGCCAGCAGCCAAGAGGCTAGGGAGCAGTTCTTC. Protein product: CASSQEAREQFF.

The CDR3 coding sequence is TGTGCCAGCAGCTTAGGAGGGGCAGGTTCGGTCTACGAGCAGTACTTC. It codes for CASSLGGAGSVYEQYF. The chain joins TRBV13 to TRBJ2-7, with a possible D match to TRBD1 (5 bases). Germline V gene data show CDR1 as PRHDT and CDR2 as FYEKMQ (reference sequence). V lost 0 bases and J lost 3, with 15 bases in between. The CDR3 spans 16 residues.

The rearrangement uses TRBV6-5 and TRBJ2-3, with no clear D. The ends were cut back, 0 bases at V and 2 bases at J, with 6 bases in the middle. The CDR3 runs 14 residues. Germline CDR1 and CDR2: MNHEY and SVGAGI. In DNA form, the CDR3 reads TGTGCCAGCAGTTACTCGGCTGCCACAGATACGCAGTATTTT. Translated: CASSYSAATDTQYF.

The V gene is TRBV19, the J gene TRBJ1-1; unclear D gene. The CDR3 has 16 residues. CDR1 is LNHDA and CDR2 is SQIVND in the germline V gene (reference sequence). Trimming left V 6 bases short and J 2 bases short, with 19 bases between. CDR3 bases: TGTGCCAGTAGCTACCCAAGGGCGGGAATTAACACTGAAGCTTTCTTT. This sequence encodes CASSYPRAGINTEAFF.

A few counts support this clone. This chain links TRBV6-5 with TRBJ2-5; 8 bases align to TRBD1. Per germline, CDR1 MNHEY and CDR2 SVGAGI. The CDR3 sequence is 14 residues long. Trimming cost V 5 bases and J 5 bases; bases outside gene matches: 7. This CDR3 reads CASSTGGRFETQYF. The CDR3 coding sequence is TGTGCCAGCAGTACAGGGGGTCGTTTTGAGACCCAGTACTTC.

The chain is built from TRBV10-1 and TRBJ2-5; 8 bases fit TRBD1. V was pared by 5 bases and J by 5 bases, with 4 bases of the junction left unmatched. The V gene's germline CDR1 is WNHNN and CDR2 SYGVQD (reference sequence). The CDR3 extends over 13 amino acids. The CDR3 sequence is CASSTTGGETQYF. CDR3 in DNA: TGCGCCAGCAGTACTACAGGGGGGGAGACCCAGTACTTC.

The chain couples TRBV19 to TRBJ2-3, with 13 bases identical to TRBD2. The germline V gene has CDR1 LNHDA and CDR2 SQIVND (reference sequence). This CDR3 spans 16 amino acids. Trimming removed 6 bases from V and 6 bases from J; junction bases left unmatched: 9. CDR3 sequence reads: CASSLTSGGMADTQYF. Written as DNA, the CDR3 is TGTGCCAGTAGCCTGACTAGCGGGGGGATGGCGGATACGCAGTATTTT. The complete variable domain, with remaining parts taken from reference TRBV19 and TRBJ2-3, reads DGGITQSPKYLFRKEGQNVTLSCEQNLNHDAMYWYRQDPGQGLRLIYYSQIVNDFQKGDIAEGYSVSREKKESFPLTVTSAQKNPTAFYLCASSLTSGGMADTQYFGPGTRLTVL.

The CDR3 reads CASSVGGTETQYF. The CDR3 bases are TGTGCCAGCAGCGTAGGAGGAACCGAGACCCAGTACTTC. The J gene is TRBJ2-5, the V gene TRBV9; D uncertain. The CDR3 is 13 amino acids. V lost 0 bases and J lost 5, with 8 bases in between. CDR1 SGDLS and CDR2 YYNGEE come from the germline V gene.

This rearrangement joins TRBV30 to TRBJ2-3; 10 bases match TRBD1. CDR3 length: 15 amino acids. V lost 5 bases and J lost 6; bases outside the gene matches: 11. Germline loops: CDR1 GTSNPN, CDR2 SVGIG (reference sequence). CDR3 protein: CAWAPGQGFGDTQYF. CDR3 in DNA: TGTGCCTGGGCCCCGGGACAGGGGTTTGGGGATACGCAGTATTTT. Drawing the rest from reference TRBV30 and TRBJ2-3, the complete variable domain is SQTIHQWPATLVQPVGSPLSLECTVEGTSNPNLYWYRQAAGRGLQLLFYSVGIGQISSEVPQNLSASRPQDRQFILSSKKLLLSDSGFYLCAWAPGQGFGDTQYFGPGTRLTVL.